The 20 T cell receptor beta chains below come from one sample, sequenced in a study of blood T cell repertoires in COVID-19. Profiling relied on immunoSEQ multiplex PCR, and the TCRdb table lists in-frame clones only, not all of them. The data show under 85,000 clones, with around 89% seen just once and about 5% held by the top ten. The sequenced sample consisted of peripheral blood. These TCRs come from a middle-aged man with acute or convalescent COVID-19.

The rearrangement links TRBV5-1 to TRBJ1-6; D ambiguous. The CDR3 spans 13 residues. V gave up 0 bases and J gave up 6 bases, with 4 bases separating them. Germline V gives CDR1 SGHRS, CDR2 YFSETQ. CDR3: CASSLDSNSPLHF. CDR3 in DNA: TGCGCCAGCAGCTTGGACAGTAATTCACCCCTCCACTTT.

The rearrangement uses TRBV3-1 (or the pseudogene TRBV3-2) and TRBJ2-7; 7 bases align to TRBD1. This CDR3 is built from 15 residues. V dropped 4 bases and J dropped 3; count of bases not matched to a gene: 9. The germline V gene encodes CDR1 LGHDT and CDR2 YNNKEL (reference sequence). The CDR3 region is CASSRVPGQFYEQYF. CDR3 DNA: TGTGCCAGCAGCCGAGTGCCGGGACAGTTCTACGAGCAGTACTTC.

The chain recombines TRBV10-3 with TRBJ2-3, with TRBD2 as a possible D gene (6 bases). V was clipped by 2 bases and J by 2 bases, with 11 bases between them. The CDR3 extends over 15 amino acids. Per germline, CDR1 ENHRY and CDR2 SYGVKD. The CDR3: CAISEGDLPTDTQYF. In nucleotides, the CDR3 is TGTGCCATCAGTGAGGGGGACTTACCCACAGATACGCAGTATTTT.

V usage is TRBV18 and J usage is TRBJ1-1, with 8 positions matching TRBD1. Trimming at V came to 6 bases and at J to 0 bases, leaving 12 bases not matched to a gene. Germline loops: CDR1 KGHSH, CDR2 LQKENI. The CDR3 is 17 amino acids. CDR3 residues: CASSQGTGGTMNTEAFF. In DNA, the CDR3 is TGTGCCAGCTCCCAAGGGACAGGCGGGACCATGAACACTGAAGCTTTCTTT. Using reference TRBV18 and TRBJ1-1 for the parts outside the CDR3, the full variable domain is NAGVMQNPRHLVRRRGQEARLRCSPMKGHSHVYWYRQLPEEGLKFMVYLQKENIIDESGMPKERFSAEFPKEGPSILRIQQVVRGDSAAYFCASSQGTGGTMNTEAFFGQGTRLTVV.

J is TRBJ2-2 and V is TRBV24-1; D is unresolved. V dropped 5 bases and J dropped 6 bases, with 12 bases sitting between them. This CDR3 has 14 residues. Germline-derived CDR1 and CDR2 are KGHDR and SFDVKD. Written as DNA, the CDR3 is TGTGCCACCAGTGGCCCCAATCGGGCCGGGGAGCTGTTTTTT. Its protein product is CATSGPNRAGELFF.

The J gene is TRBJ1-2, the V gene TRBV29-1; 9 bases fit TRBD1. The CDR3 covers 17 residues. The trim removed 1 base at V and 6 bases at J, leaving 15 bases unmatched. In germline, CDR1 is SQVTM, CDR2 ANQGSEA. The CDR3 loop is CSVEARTGVWGLDGYTF. The CDR3 DNA follows: TGCAGCGTTGAAGCTAGGACAGGGGTATGGGGGTTGGATGGCTACACCTTC.

This rearrangement joins TRBV7-8 to TRBJ2-3; TRBD2 aligns across 7 bases. V shed 1 base and J 5 bases; nucleotides not matched to a gene: 9. The CDR3 runs to 16 residues. Germline assignment: CDR1 SGHVS and CDR2 FQNEAQ. CDR3 nucleotides: TGTGCCAGCAGCTTAGAAGCCAGCGGGATAGAAGATACGCAGTATTTT. Protein product: CASSLEASGIEDTQYF.

The chain combines TRBV18 with TRBJ1-2; 9 bases match TRBD1. This CDR3 spans 17 amino acids. Germline CDR1 reads KGHSH; CDR2 reads LQKENI. J lost 1 base, V lost 0 bases, and 6 bases had no gene match. CDR3 in DNA: TGTGCCAGCTCACCACCGCTGGGACAGGGTGGTAACTATGGCTACACCTTC. Amino acid sequence: CASSPPLGQGGNYGYTF.

The chain couples TRBV30 to TRBJ1-6; TRBD1 aligns across 7 bases. Looked up from germline, CDR1 is GTSNPN and CDR2 is SVGIG (reference sequence). The CDR3 has 13 residues. Unmatched junction bases numbered 2, after V lost 1 base and J lost 8 bases. The CDR3 DNA reads as TGTGCCTGGAGTGCAGGGGGGTATTCACCCCTCCACTTT. Its translation: CAWSAGGYSPLHF.

The chain is built from TRBV20-1 and TRBJ2-3; 9 nucleotides match TRBD2. Per the germline V gene, CDR1 is DFQATT and CDR2 is SNEGSKA (reference sequence). V shed 3 bases and J 5 bases; nucleotides not matched to a gene: 33. The CDR3 length is 23 residues. The CDR3 coding sequence is TGCAGTGCTAGTGGTGAGGGATATTCCGCGGGAGGGCTTACTACGTTCGTGATAGATACGCAGTATTTT. Its protein product is CSASGEGYSAGGLTTFVIDTQYF.

This chain uses TRBV7-9 with TRBJ2-7; 10 bases are a match to TRBD2. This CDR3 is built from 14 residues. Germline V gene data show CDR1 as SEHNR and CDR2 as FQNEAQ (reference sequence). With 3 bases clipped from V and 6 bases from J, the junction kept 5 bases outside the gene matches. CDR3 residues: CASSFGLAALEQYF. The CDR3 DNA reads TGTGCCAGCAGCTTCGGACTAGCGGCCCTCGAGCAGTACTTC.

In its sample, this clone was seen a few times. The chain employs TRBV30 and TRBJ2-4; 8 positions agree with TRBD1. There are 14 residues in the CDR3. The V gene's germline CDR1 is GTSNPN and CDR2 SVGIG (reference sequence). The junction had 7 bases not matched to a gene; V was cut back by 3 bases and J by 6 bases. This CDR3 is CAWRPTGGGNIQYF. The CDR3, as DNA: TGTGCCTGGAGGCCCACAGGGGGAGGAAACATTCAGTACTTC. Full variable domain (outside the CDR3, taken from reference TRBV30 and TRBJ2-4): SQTIHQWPATLVQPVGSPLSLECTVEGTSNPNLYWYRQAAGRGLQLLFYSVGIGQISSEVPQNLSASRPQDRQFILSSKKLLLSDSGFYLCAWRPTGGGNIQYFGAGTRLSVL.

This chain links TRBV30 with TRBJ2-7; 8 bases line up with TRBD1. From germline, CDR1 is GTSNPN and CDR2 SVGIG (reference sequence). The V segment lost 5 bases and the J segment 3 bases; nucleotides outside the gene matches: 6. This CDR3 is 13 amino acids long. Here the CDR3 DNA reads TGTGCCTGGGCCAGACAGGGGCTCTACGAGCAGTACTTC. Translating it yields CAWARQGLYEQYF.

This chain links TRBV5-1 with TRBJ2-5, with 11 bases aligning to TRBD2. This CDR3 spans 15 amino acids. V lost 3 bases and J lost 5; bases outside the gene matches: 6. Germline CDR1 is SGHRS and CDR2 is YFSETQ. CDR3 in amino acids: CASSSSGRWLETQYF. CDR3 DNA sequence: TGCGCCAGCAGCTCTAGCGGGAGGTGGCTCGAGACCCAGTACTTC.

The chain is built from TRBV10-1 and TRBJ2-5, with 11 bases that match TRBD2. With V trimmed by 2 bases and J by 2 bases, 1 base remained unmatched. Germline CDR1 is WNHNN and CDR2 is SYGVQD (reference sequence). The CDR3 totals 15 residues. The CDR3 nucleotides are TGCGCCAGCAGTGAGGGGACTAGCGGACAAGAGACCCAGTACTTC. It encodes CASSEGTSGQETQYF.

V is TRBV18 and J is TRBJ1-3, with a weak D call TRBD1 (5 bases). The CDR3 length is 15 residues. Between the trimmed V and J ends, which lost 0 bases and 4 bases, there was a span of 10 bases. The germline CDR1 and CDR2 sequences are KGHSH and LQKENI. The chain's CDR3 is CASSPPGGKGNTIYF. DNA of the CDR3: TGTGCCAGCTCACCACCGGGGGGAAAAGGAAACACCATATATTTT.

This clone was found once. The gene calls are TRBV24-1 and TRBJ1-2; D is uncertain. CDR3 size: 14 residues. V lost 9 bases to trimming and J lost 0 bases, with 13 bases between them. Germline V gene data show CDR1 as KGHDR and CDR2 as SFDVKD. CDR3 residues: CATGGDAPNYGYTF. The DNA for the CDR3 is TGTGCCACCGGAGGAGATGCCCCTAACTATGGCTACACCTTC.

This rearrangement joins TRBV4-2 to TRBJ2-7; possible D gene TRBD2, 5 bases. The CDR3 is made up of 14 amino acids. Germline-derived CDR1 and CDR2 are LGHNA and YNFKEQ. V was clipped by 5 bases and J by 2 bases, with 13 bases between them. CDR3 loop: CASSSRTGPYEQYF. CDR3 in DNA: TGTGCCAGCAGCTCTCGGACTGGACCCTACGAGCAGTACTTC.

The chain carries TRBV5-1 and TRBJ1-1; 10 nucleotides line up with TRBD1. The V gene's germline CDR1 is SGHRS and CDR2 YFSETQ. The CDR3 consists of 16 residues. Losses at the gene ends were 4 bases for V and 1 base for J; bases not matched to a gene: 7. For the CDR3, the DNA is TGCGCCAGCAGCCCCTGGGACAGGGGAAGGAACACTGAAGCTTTCTTT. Translating gives CASSPWDRGRNTEAFF.

The chain combines TRBV21-1 with TRBJ1-1; TRBD1, the D gene given by the table, was not confirmed from the DNA. TRBV21-1 is annotated as a pseudogene. This CDR3 spans 14 amino acids. The CDR3, as DNA: TGTGCCAGCCCCAAAGACAGGGCGAACACTGAAGCTTTCTTT. Translated, it gives CASPKDRANTEAFF.